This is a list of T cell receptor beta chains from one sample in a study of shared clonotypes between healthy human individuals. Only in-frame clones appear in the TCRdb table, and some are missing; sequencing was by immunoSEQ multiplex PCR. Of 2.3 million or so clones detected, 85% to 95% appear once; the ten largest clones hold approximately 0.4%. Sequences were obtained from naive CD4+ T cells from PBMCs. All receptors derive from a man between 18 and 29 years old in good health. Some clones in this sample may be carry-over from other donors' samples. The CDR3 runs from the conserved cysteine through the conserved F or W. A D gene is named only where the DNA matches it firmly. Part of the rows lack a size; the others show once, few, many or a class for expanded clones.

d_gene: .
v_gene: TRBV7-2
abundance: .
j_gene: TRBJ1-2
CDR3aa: CASSPLTQGGYTF
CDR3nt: TGTGCCAGCAGCCCGCTTACACAGGGTGGCTACACCTTC

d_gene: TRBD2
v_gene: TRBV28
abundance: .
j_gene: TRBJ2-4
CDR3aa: CASSLTGGRNIQYF
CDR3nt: TGTGCCAGCAGTCTCACGGGGGGGCGCAACATTCAGTACTTC

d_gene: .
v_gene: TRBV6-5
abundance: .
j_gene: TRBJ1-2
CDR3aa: CASSYGLDSHSGYTF
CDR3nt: TGTGCCAGCAGTTACGGGCTGGACTCCCACTCAGGCTACACCTTC

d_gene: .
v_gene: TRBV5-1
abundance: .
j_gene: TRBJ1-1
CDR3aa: CASSAGSVMNTEAFF
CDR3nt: TGCGCCAGCAGCGCCGGGAGCGTTATGAACACTGAAGCTTTCTTT

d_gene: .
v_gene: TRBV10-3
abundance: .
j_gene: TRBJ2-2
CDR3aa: CAISAGSTGELFF
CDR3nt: TGTGCCATCAGTGCCGGGTCCACCGGGGAGCTGTTTTTT

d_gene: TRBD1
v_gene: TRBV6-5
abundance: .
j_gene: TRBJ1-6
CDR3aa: CASSYSGTGGYSPLHF
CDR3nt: TGTGCCAGCAGTTACTCCGGGACAGGGGGCTATTCACCCCTCCACTTT

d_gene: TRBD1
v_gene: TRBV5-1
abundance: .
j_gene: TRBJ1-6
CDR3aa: CASSLEGQVNSPLHF
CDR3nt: TGCGCCAGCAGCTTGGAGGGACAGGTGAATTCACCCCTCCACTTT

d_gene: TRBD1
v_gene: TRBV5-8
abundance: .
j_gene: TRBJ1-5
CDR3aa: CASSPGQGWNQPQHF
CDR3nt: TGTGCCAGCAGCCCCGGACAGGGATGGAATCAGCCCCAGCATTTT

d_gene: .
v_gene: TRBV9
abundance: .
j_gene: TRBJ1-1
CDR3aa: CASSVDKAGEAFF
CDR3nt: TGTGCCAGCAGCGTAGATAAGGCAGGCGAAGCTTTCTTT

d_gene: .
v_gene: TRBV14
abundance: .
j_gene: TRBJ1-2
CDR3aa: CASSQLARGGYTF
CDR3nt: TGTGCCAGCAGCCAACTGGCCCGAGGCGGCTACACCTTC

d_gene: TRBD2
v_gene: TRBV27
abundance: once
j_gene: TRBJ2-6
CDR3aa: CASSPGTRVYSGANVLTF
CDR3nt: TGTGCCAGCAGCCCAGGGACTAGAGTTTACTCTGGGGCCAACGTCCTGACTTTC